This T cell receptor beta chain stems from a study of blood T cell repertoires in COVID-19. Study-wide background: Samples came from the United States, Italy and Spain, spanning acute and convalescent COVID-19.

Allocation to cohorts depended on clinical history reported by the participants. Donors in Cohort 3 who had recovered were those with two negative PCRs, healthcare professional clearance, or resolution of their symptoms. Sequencing used immunoSEQ multiplex PCR; TCRdb keeps in-frame clones, though not all of them. The sample carries 180,000 or so clones, 86% recorded once. Germline CDR1 MNHEY, CDR2 SMNVEV (reference sequence). V lost 1 base to trimming and J lost 4 bases; unmatched junction nucleotides: 9. The CDR3 contains 16 residues. The chain carries TRBV27 and TRBJ2-7, with TRBD1 matching over 8 bases. This sequence was found in a woman younger than 45 who had recovered from COVID-19. Sample: PBMCs or T cells enriched from blood (not recorded which). CDR3 DNA: TGTGCCAGCAGTTTATATTCGACAGGGGACTTTTACGAGCAGTACTTC. Protein: CASSLYSTGDFYEQYF.